This T cell receptor beta chain was identified in a study of blood T cell repertoires in COVID-19. Study summary: Samples came from the United States, Italy and Spain, spanning acute and convalescent COVID-19.

Original methodology: Scientists estimated how many nucleated cells there were by amplifying reference gene primers. Some clones are missing from TCRdb's copy, which holds only in-frame ones; the method was immunoSEQ multiplex PCR. That table furnishes V, J and clone size, whereas the DNA furnished D and trimming. The sample records fewer than 80,000 clones, approximately 86% being singletons. Sequencing input: peripheral blood. The sequence was obtained from a man aged 65 to 79 with acute or convalescent COVID-19.

The DNA of the CDR3 is TGTGCCAGTAGTCTGGGGAGCACGCCGGCGGGGTACGAGCAGTACTTC. Encoded protein: CASSLGSTPAGYEQYF. V and J are TRBV19 and TRBJ2-7, with a weak D call TRBD2 (6 bases). Germline V gene sequence: CDR1 LNHDA, CDR2 SQIVND (reference sequence). The CDR3 sequence is 16 residues long. The V gene lost 5 bases and the J gene lost 4 bases, with 21 bases spanning the gap.